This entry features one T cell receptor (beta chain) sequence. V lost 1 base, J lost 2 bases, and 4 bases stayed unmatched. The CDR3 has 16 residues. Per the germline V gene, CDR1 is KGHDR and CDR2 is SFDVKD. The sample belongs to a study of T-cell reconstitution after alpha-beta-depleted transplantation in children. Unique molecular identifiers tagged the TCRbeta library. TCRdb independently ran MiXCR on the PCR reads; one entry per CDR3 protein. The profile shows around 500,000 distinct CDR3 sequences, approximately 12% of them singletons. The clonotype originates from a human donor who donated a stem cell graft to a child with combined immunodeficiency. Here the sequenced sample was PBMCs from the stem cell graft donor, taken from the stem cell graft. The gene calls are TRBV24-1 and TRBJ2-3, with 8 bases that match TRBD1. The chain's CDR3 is CATSDFGTGVTDTQYF. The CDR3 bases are TGTGCCACCAGTGATTTTGGGACAGGAGTCACAGATACGCAGTATTTT.